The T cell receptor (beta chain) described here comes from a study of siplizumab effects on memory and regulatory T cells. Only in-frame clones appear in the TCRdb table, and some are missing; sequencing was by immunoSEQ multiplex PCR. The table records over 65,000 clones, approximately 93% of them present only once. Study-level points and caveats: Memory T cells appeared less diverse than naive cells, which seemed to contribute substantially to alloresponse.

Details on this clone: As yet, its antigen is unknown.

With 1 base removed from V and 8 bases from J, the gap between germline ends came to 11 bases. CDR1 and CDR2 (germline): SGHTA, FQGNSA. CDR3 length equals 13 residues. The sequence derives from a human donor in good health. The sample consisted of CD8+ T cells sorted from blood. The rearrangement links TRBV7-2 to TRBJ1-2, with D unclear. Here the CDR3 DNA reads TGTGCCAGCAGCTTAGGCCTCTCGAGGGGCTACACCTTC. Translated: CASSLGLSRGYTF.